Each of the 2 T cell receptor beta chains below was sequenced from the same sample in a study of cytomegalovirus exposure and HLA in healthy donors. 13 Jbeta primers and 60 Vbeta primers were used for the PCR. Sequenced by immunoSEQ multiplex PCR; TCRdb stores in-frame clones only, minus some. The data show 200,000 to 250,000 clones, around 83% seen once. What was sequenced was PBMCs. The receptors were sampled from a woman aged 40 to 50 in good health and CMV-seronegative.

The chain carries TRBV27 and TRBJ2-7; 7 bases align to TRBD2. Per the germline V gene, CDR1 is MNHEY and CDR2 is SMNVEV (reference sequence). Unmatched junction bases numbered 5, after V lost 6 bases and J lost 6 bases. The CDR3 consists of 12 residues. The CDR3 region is CASRGGRLEQYF. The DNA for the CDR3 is TGTGCCAGCAGGGGCGGGAGACTCGAGCAGTACTTC.

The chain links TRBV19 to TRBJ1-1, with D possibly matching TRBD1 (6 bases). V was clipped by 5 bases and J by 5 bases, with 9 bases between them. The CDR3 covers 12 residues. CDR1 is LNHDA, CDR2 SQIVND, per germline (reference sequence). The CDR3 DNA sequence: TGTGCCAGTAGTCCCACAGGGACTGAAGCTTTCTTT. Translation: CASSPTGTEAFF.